This TCR beta chain was observed in a study of blood T cell repertoires in COVID-19. Overall study context: PBMCs, B-cell-depleted T cells, or T cells provided the cDNA or gDNA that made up the material.

Method: immunoSEQ multiplex PCR; TCRdb's copy keeps in-frame clones and lacks some. The table records 150,000 to 200,000 clones, 70% to 90% of them present only once. J was trimmed by 12 bases and V by 5 bases; bases with no gene match: 16. The CDR3 has 15 residues. CDR1 is KGHSH, CDR2 LQKENI, per germline. The receptor was isolated from a woman in her 30s with active or convalescent COVID-19. The specimen sequenced was peripheral blood. V usage is TRBV18 and J usage is TRBJ1-5; 7 nucleotides align to TRBD1. This CDR3 is CASSVTGPPEGIQHF. In DNA form, the CDR3 reads TGTGCCAGCTCAGTGACAGGGCCTCCCGAAGGAATCCAGCATTTT.